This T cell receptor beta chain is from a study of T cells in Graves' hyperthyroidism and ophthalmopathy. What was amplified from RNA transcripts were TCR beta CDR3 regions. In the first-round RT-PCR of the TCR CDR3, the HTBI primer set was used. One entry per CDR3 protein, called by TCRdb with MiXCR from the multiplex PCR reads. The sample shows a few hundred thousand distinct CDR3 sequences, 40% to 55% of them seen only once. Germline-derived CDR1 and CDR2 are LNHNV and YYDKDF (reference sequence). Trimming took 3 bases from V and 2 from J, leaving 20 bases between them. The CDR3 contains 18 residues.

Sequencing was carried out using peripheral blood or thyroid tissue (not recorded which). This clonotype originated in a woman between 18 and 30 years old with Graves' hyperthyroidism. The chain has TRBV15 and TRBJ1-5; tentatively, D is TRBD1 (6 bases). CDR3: CATSSFRPGGEGNQPQHF. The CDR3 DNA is TGTGCCACCAGCAGCTTCCGGCCCGGGGGCGAGGGCAATCAGCCCCAGCATTTT.